The entry that follows covers one T cell receptor (beta chain) sequence. Being one base from a much bigger clone, this may be a read error. The source of the sample is a study of T-cell memory formation after mild COVID-19. The authors produced TCR alpha and TCR beta cDNA libraries with sample barcodes and UMIs by 5'RACE using constant-segment primers. TCRdb independently ran MiXCR on the 5' RACE reads; one entry per CDR3 protein. The table shows roughly 600,000 distinct CDR3 sequences, with around 17% occurring only once. The length of the CDR3 is 12 residues. The V and J ends lost 7 bases and 0 bases respectively, with 8 bases between them. CDR1 is SQVTM, CDR2 ANQGSEA, per germline.

This receptor was identified in an adult woman who had mild COVID-19 (a few samples of this study predate the infection). Cell type and time point are not known. The chain combines TRBV29-1 with TRBJ2-3; D may be TRBD2 (5 bases). The sequenced sample consisted of PBMCs or a T cell subset sorted from them (not recorded which). The DNA of the CDR3 is TGCAGCGATGGCGGGAGCACAGATACGCAGTATTTT. It yields the protein CSDGGSTDTQYF.